These 9 T cell receptor beta chains were sequenced from one sample in a study of shared clonotypes between healthy human individuals. The protocol was immunoSEQ multiplex PCR, while the TCRdb copy is restricted to in-frame clones and leaves out a portion. The sample lists over a million clones; about 80% were seen once. Material for sequencing was memory CD4+ T cells from PBMCs. Sample subset: CD45RA-negative fraction. These receptor sequences come from a man in his late teens or twenties in good health. Some clones in this sample may be carry-over from other donors' samples.

J is TRBJ2-7 and V is TRBV27; TRBD1 is a possible D gene (6 bases). V shed 5 bases and J shed 3 bases, with 14 bases lying between them. Germline CDR1 is MNHEY and CDR2 is SMNVEV (reference sequence). The CDR3 contains 14 residues. In DNA, the CDR3 is TGTGCCAGCAGTCCTCCGGGACACCTCTACGAGCAGTACTTC. Translated: CASSPPGHLYEQYF.

The CDR3 loop reads CASSLEGSEQYF. DNA for the CDR3: TGTGCCAGCAGCTTAGAAGGTTCGGAGCAGTACTTC. The genes are TRBV7-2 and TRBJ2-7; no firm D call. Deletions cut 1 base from V and 7 bases from J, with 8 bases between. Germline-derived CDR1 and CDR2 are SGHTA and FQGNSA. This CDR3 region has 12 residues.

A remark on this clone: A single base separates this from a much larger clone, so it may be a read error. Distinct nucleotide sequences in the sample also encode this CDR3. The V gene is TRBV7-2, the J gene TRBJ2-7; D is unresolved. The V gene's germline CDR1 is SGHTA and CDR2 FQGNSA. The V and J ends lost 2 bases and 0 bases respectively, with 2 bases between them. The CDR3 is 12 residues long. Written as DNA, the CDR3 is TGTGCCAGCAGCTTATCCTCCTACGAGCAGTACTTC. It translates to CASSLSSYEQYF.

The chain combines TRBV28 with TRBJ2-5, with D perhaps matching TRBD2 (5 bases). Germline values: CDR1 MDHEN, CDR2 SYDVKM. V was shortened by 5 bases and J by 3 bases, with 13 bases between the two germline ends. The CDR3 covers 14 residues. CDR3 sequence (DNA): TGTGCCAGCAGTCGCCCGGGGAGTGAAGAGACCCAGTACTTC. This translates into CASSRPGSEETQYF.

The rearrangement joins TRBV5-4 to TRBJ2-1; the match to TRBD2 covers 7 bases. Unmatched junction bases numbered 5, after V lost 3 bases and J lost 2 bases. The CDR3 contains 15 residues. Germline V gives CDR1 SGHNT, CDR2 YYREEE (reference sequence). The CDR3 sequence is CASSSASGAYNEQFF. DNA for the CDR3: TGTGCCAGCAGCTCAGCTAGCGGAGCCTACAATGAGCAGTTCTTC.

The chain employs TRBV28 and TRBJ2-7; D may be TRBD1 (6 bases). There are 13 residues in the CDR3. V lost 8 bases, J lost 1 base, and 12 bases lay in between. Germline loops: CDR1 MDHEN, CDR2 SYDVKM. The CDR3, as DNA: TGTGCCAGCGTCGGACAGCCGTCCTACGAGCAGTACTTC. Protein product: CASVGQPSYEQYF. The complete variable domain, with remaining parts taken from reference TRBV28 and TRBJ2-7, reads DVKVTQSSRYLVKRTGEKVFLECVQDMDHENMFWYRQDPGLGLRLIYFSYDVKMKEKGDIPEGYSVSREKKERFSLILESASTNQTSMYLCASVGQPSYEQYFGPGTRLTVT.

This chain connects TRBV28 to TRBJ2-7, with 8 bases lining up with TRBD1. This CDR3 is 16 amino acids long. With 5 bases clipped from V and 6 bases from J, the junction kept 15 bases outside the gene matches. Germline-derived CDR1 and CDR2 are MDHEN and SYDVKM. The CDR3 protein is CASSLRQGSLRSEQYF. CDR3 in DNA: TGTGCCAGCAGTCTCCGACAGGGGTCGCTTCGGAGCGAGCAGTACTTC.

The CDR3 DNA follows: TGCGCCAGCAACAGGAACACCGGGGAGCTGTTTTTT. It encodes CASNRNTGELFF. V and J are TRBV5-1 and TRBJ2-2; D unresolved. Germline V gives CDR1 SGHRS, CDR2 YFSETQ. V lost 6 bases and J 1 base, leaving 4 bases between the germline ends. CDR3 length: 12 amino acids.

This clone was seen a handful of times. This rearrangement joins TRBV27 to TRBJ2-1; D is perhaps TRBD2 (5 bases). The CDR3 consists of 14 residues. CDR1 is MNHEY, CDR2 SMNVEV, per germline (reference sequence). Trimming removed 6 bases at V and 6 bases at J, with 15 bases between. CDR3 bases: TGTGCCAGCAGCCGGGTGGTTCGGGGCAATGAGCAGTTCTTC. Encoded protein: CASSRVVRGNEQFF.